Reported below is one TCR beta chain. The antigen is unknown. The data derive from a study of cytomegalovirus exposure and HLA in healthy donors. Notes on the study in general: The study assumed roughly uniform donor sequencing depth for presence/absence analyses. A previous analysis found most TCR beta V segments productive roughly 87% or roughly 30% of the time. Later work showed greater clonal expansion in HLA-associated TCR beta chains than in equally common others.

PCR primers comprised 60 Vbeta and 13 Jbeta primers. TCRdb keeps only in-frame clones here, not all; method: immunoSEQ multiplex PCR. The top ten hold about 4% of the sample, which has around 90,000 clones, 65% to 85% seen once. Trimming removed 4 bases at V and 3 bases at J, with 7 bases between. The CDR3 has 11 amino acids. Germline-derived CDR1 and CDR2 are SQVTM and ANQGSEA. Source material: PBMCs. The clonotype originates from a man aged 45 to 65 in good health and CMV-seronegative. The J gene is TRBJ2-7, the V gene TRBV29-1; weak D call: TRBD2 (6 bases). This CDR3 is CSVGRDYEQYF. CDR3 sequence (DNA): TGCAGCGTTGGGCGGGACTACGAGCAGTACTTC.